The next 18 T cell receptor beta chains were all read from a single sample in a study of read filtering for tumor transcriptome and immune sequencing. Molecular barcoded adaptors covering alpha/delta and beta/gamma chains were used on around 370 ng RNA. In TCRdb, the reads were re-called with MiXCR into one record per CDR3 protein. This sample has 130,000 or so distinct CDR3 sequences, with about 12% found just once. Sequenced input: a population of CD138-negative cells sorted from bone marrow. These receptors originate from a donor aged 40 or older with multiple myeloma.

This clonotype has just a few counts. A much larger clone lies a single base off, so this may be a read error. The V gene is TRBV12-3 or TRBV12-4, the J gene TRBJ1-1, with unresolved D. The V and J ends lost 7 bases and 4 bases respectively, with 13 bases between them. The CDR3 extends over 13 amino acids. CDR3 sequence: CASTPICLTEAFF. The CDR3 DNA is TGTGCCAGCACCCCTATATGCCTCACTGAAGCTTTCTTT.

This clonotype appeared many times. The V gene is TRBV7-8, the J gene TRBJ1-5, with D possibly being TRBD1 (6 bases). The length of the CDR3 is 16 residues. Trimming cost V 0 bases and J 5 bases, with 14 bases left between them. CDR1 and CDR2 from the germline V gene are SGHVS and FQNEAQ. In DNA form, the CDR3 reads TGTGCCAGCAGCTTAGCGGTCCCCAGGGGTGATCAGCCCCAGCATTTT. It yields the protein CASSLAVPRGDQPQHF.

This clonotype was picked up a small number of times. A much larger clone differs by one base, so this may be a read error. The chain has TRBV5-5 and TRBJ2-1; TRBD2 matches at 13 bases. This CDR3 comprises 18 residues. The germline gives CDR1 SGHKS, CDR2 YYEKEE (reference sequence). CDR3 region: CASSLRTSGSIPYKEQFF. CDR3 bases: TGTGCCAGCAGCCTTAGGACTAGCGGGAGCATCCCCTACAAGGAGCAGTTCTTC.

Turning to this clonotype: Being one base from a much bigger clone, this may be a read error. It is likely a read error, because the conserved phenylalanine at the end of the CDR3 is missing. CDR3 nucleotides: TGTGCCAGCAGCTTATCGGCAGCGGCCGGGGAGCTGTTTTCT. It encodes CASSLSAAAGELFS. V is TRBV7-8 and J is TRBJ2-2; possibly TRBD2 for D (5 bases). V was pared by 2 bases and J by 6 bases, with 10 bases between. Germline V gene lookup returns CDR1 SGHVS and CDR2 FQNEAQ. The CDR3 is 14 amino acids.

Worth noting for this clonotype: This may come from a read error, since a much larger clone is one base off. V and J are TRBV28 and TRBJ1-2; 7 bases match TRBD1. With 8 bases clipped from V and 0 bases from J, the junction kept 18 bases outside the gene matches. The CDR3 is 18 residues long. Germline values: CDR1 MDHEN, CDR2 SYDVKM. The CDR3 protein is CASGLTRERGRTNYGYTF. CDR3 nucleotide sequence: TGTGCCAGCGGCTTAACTAGGGAAAGGGGGCGGACTAACTATGGCTACACCTTC.

This clonotype was counted ten times or more. The chain couples TRBV24-1 to TRBJ2-1, with TRBD2 identical over 10 bases. Looked up from germline, CDR1 is KGHDR and CDR2 is SFDVKD. CDR3 length: 16 residues. V lost 4 bases to trimming and J lost 2 bases; unmatched junction nucleotides: 4. CDR3 sequence: CATSDPGLAPYNEQFF. In DNA form, the CDR3 reads TGTGCCACCAGTGACCCGGGACTAGCGCCCTACAATGAGCAGTTCTTC.

This clonotype was observed many times. Given a much more abundant clone one base away, this may be a read error. The chain recombines TRBV19 with TRBJ1-1; D may be TRBD1 (6 bases). The CDR3 sequence is 14 residues long. Germline V gene lookup returns CDR1 LNHDA and CDR2 SQIVND (reference sequence). CDR3 in DNA: TGTGCCAGTAGCCCCACAGGGCCGAACACTGAAGCTTCCTTT. It encodes CASSPTGPNTEASF.

This clonotype was seen many times. The genes are TRBV4-1 and TRBJ2-7; tentative D call: TRBD2 (5 bases). The ends were cut back, 4 bases at V and 4 bases at J, with 11 bases in the middle. The germline V gene encodes CDR1 MGHRA and CDR2 YSYEKL. The CDR3 contains 13 residues. The CDR3 sequence is CASSLGSEYEQYF. The CDR3 bases are TGCGCCAGCAGCCTGGGTAGCGAATACGAGCAGTACTTC.

In this sample, this clonotype turned up a few times. V and J are TRBV11-3 and TRBJ1-1; 9 nucleotides agree with TRBD1. This CDR3 region has 15 residues. From germline, CDR1 is SGHNT and CDR2 YENEEA. V dropped 5 bases and J dropped 0; count of bases not matched to a gene: 4. The CDR3: CASSPRDRVNTEAFF. As DNA, the CDR3 is TGTGCCAGCAGCCCTCGGGACAGGGTGAACACTGAAGCTTTCTTT.

This clonotype was found many times. The chain links TRBV29-1 to TRBJ2-7; 8 positions agree with TRBD1. The germline V gene encodes CDR1 SQVTM and CDR2 ANQGSEA. CDR3 length: 14 amino acids. J was trimmed by 4 bases and V by 4 bases; bases with no gene match: 9. The CDR3 DNA follows: TGCAGCGTTGTCCGCGACAGGGGACCTTACGAGCAGTACTTC. Encoded protein: CSVVRDRGPYEQYF.

This clonotype has only a few counts. The junction differs from germline at one of its ends, possibly a read error. The chain couples TRBV7-2 to TRBJ1-1, with D tentatively TRBD1 (6 bases). There are 14 residues in the CDR3. Germline lookup yields CDR1 SGHTA and CDR2 FQGNSA. Here the CDR3 reads CASSFPGVSTEALF. CDR3 DNA sequence: TGTGCCAGCAGCTTCCCAGGGGTTAGCACTGAAGCTCTCTTT.

The chain has TRBV5-1 and TRBJ1-1; D gene ambiguous. CDR3 length equals 17 residues. Germline V lookup: CDR1 SGHRS, CDR2 YFSETQ. Between the trimmed V and J ends, which lost 0 bases and 4 bases, there was a span of 19 bases. CDR3 sequence (DNA): TGCGCCAGCAGCTTGGCCGTGGGGATCACGGGGAGCACTGAAGCTTTCTTT. This codes for CASSLAVGITGSTEAFF.

This clonotype was found many times. The chain couples TRBV6-2 or TRBV6-3 to TRBJ2-1; 9 positions agree with TRBD2. Trimming removed 6 bases from V and 3 bases from J; junction bases left unmatched: 3. This CDR3 region has 14 residues. The germline V gene has CDR1 MNHEY and CDR2 SVGEGT. CDR3 in DNA: TGTGCCAGCAGCACTAGCGGGTACTACAATGAGCAGTTCTTC. Translated, it gives CASSTSGYYNEQFF.

This clonotype was counted ten times or more. The chain uses TRBV14 and TRBJ2-1, with D perhaps TRBD1 (6 bases). Trimming cost V 8 bases and J 6 bases, with 14 bases left between them. CDR3 length: 13 amino acids. The V gene's germline CDR1 is SGHDN and CDR2 FVKESK. The CDR3 nucleotides are TGTGCCAGCCGCAGAGGGGGAATCAATGAGCAGTTCTTC. Protein sequence: CASRRGGINEQFF. Full variable domain (rest looked up from reference TRBV14 and TRBJ2-1): EAGVTQFPSHSVIEKGQTVTLRCDPISGHDNLYWYRRVMGKEIKFLLHFVKESKQDESGMPNNRFLAERTGGTYSTLKVQPAELEDSGVYFCASRRGGINEQFFGPGTRLTVL.

The sample holds many counts of this clonotype. The gene calls are TRBV20-1 and TRBJ2-1; 12 bases line up with TRBD2. This CDR3 is built from 14 residues. The ends lost 6 bases at V and 9 bases at J; junction bases unmatched: 9. CDR1 DFQATT and CDR2 SNEGSKA come from the germline V gene (reference sequence). The CDR3 region is CSAPTSGSPGEQFF. The CDR3 DNA reads as TGCAGTGCCCCGACTAGCGGGAGTCCTGGTGAGCAGTTCTTC.

In this sample, this clonotype turned up many times. J is TRBJ1-2 and V is TRBV5-1; TRBD1 matches at 9 bases. Germline V lookup: CDR1 SGHRS, CDR2 YFSETQ. After removal of 5 bases from V and 5 bases from J, the junction contained 7 bases not matched to a gene. The CDR3 spans 14 residues. The CDR3 DNA reads as TGCGCCAGCAGTCAGGACAGGGGAAAGTATGGCTACACCTTC. It encodes CASSQDRGKYGYTF. Full variable domain (rest looked up from reference TRBV5-1 and TRBJ1-2): KAGVTQTPRYLIKTRGQQVTLSCSPISGHRSVSWYQQTPGQGLQFLFEYFSETQRNKGNFPGRFSGRQFSNSRSEMNVSTLELGDSALYLCASSQDRGKYGYTFGSGTRLTVV.

The table lists this clonotype with many counts. The chain couples TRBV18 to TRBJ2-1; D gene unclear. Germline CDR1 is KGHSH and CDR2 is LQKENI. Between the trimmed V and J ends, which lost 4 bases and 4 bases, there was a span of 8 bases. The CDR3 loop spans 13 amino acids. The CDR3 DNA sequence: TGTGCCAGCTCACTCCATGAATACAATGAGCAGTTCTTC. Protein product: CASSLHEYNEQFF. Full variable domain (remainder filled in from reference TRBV18 and TRBJ2-1): NAGVMQNPRHLVRRRGQEARLRCSPMKGHSHVYWYRQLPEEGLKFMVYLQKENIIDESGMPKERFSAEFPKEGPSILRIQQVVRGDSAAYFCASSLHEYNEQFFGPGTRLTVL.

In this sample, this clonotype turned up many times. The chain carries TRBV27 and TRBJ2-3, with 9 bases lining up with TRBD1. V shed 5 bases and J 4 bases; nucleotides not matched to a gene: 10. Germline CDR1 MNHEY, CDR2 SMNVEV (reference sequence). CDR3 length: 16 amino acids. The CDR3 bases are TGTGCCAGCAGTCCGCTCGGGACAGGGAAGCCAGATACGCAGTATTTT. This translates into CASSPLGTGKPDTQYF.